This is a list of T cell receptor beta chains from one sample in a study of shared clonotypes between healthy human individuals. Clones were sequenced by immunoSEQ multiplex PCR, and TCRdb holds only the in-frame ones, with some missing. Here the sample spans about 2,100,000 clones, roughly 91% being singletons. The sequencing sample was made of naive CD8+ T cells from PBMCs. The receptors here all came from a man between 18 and 29 years old in good health. Some clones in this sample may be carry-over from other donors' samples. Both conserved end residues are part of each CDR3. D genes are given only for firm matches. Clone size, where shown, is once, few, many, or a class for clones that have expanded.

abundance: NA
v_gene: TRBV7-2
d_gene: NA
j_gene: TRBJ1-5
CDR3nt: TGTGCCAGCAGCTTATCCGCGAAAGTGTGGAGCAATCAGCCCCAGCATTTT
CDR3aa: CASSLSAKVWSNQPQHF

abundance: NA
v_gene: TRBV27
d_gene: NA
j_gene: TRBJ1-1
CDR3nt: TGTGCCAGCATAGGCGGGCGGCTGGCTTTCTTT
CDR3aa: CASIGGRLAFF

abundance: NA
v_gene: TRBV5-4
d_gene: TRBD1
j_gene: TRBJ2-7
CDR3nt: TGTGCCAGCAGCTGGGGACAGGGGGAATACGAGCAGTACTTC
CDR3aa: CASSWGQGEYEQYF

abundance: few
v_gene: TRBV11-2
d_gene: NA
j_gene: TRBJ1-3
CDR3nt: TGTGCCAGCAGCTGGGATCCTGGAAACACCATATATTTT
CDR3aa: CASSWDPGNTIYF

abundance: NA
v_gene: TRBV11-2
d_gene: NA
j_gene: TRBJ2-1
CDR3nt: TGTGCCAGCAGCACTAGAGGGGGGAGGGTAGATGAGCAGTTCTTC
CDR3aa: CASSTRGGRVDEQFF

abundance: few
v_gene: TRBV27
d_gene: NA
j_gene: TRBJ2-2
CDR3nt: TGTGCCAGCAGTTCGGCCGGGGAGCTGTTTTTT
CDR3aa: CASSSAGELFF

abundance: NA
v_gene: TRBV19
d_gene: NA
j_gene: TRBJ2-7
CDR3nt: TGTGCCAGTAGTATAGGGAAAGGGGCCTACGAGCAGTACTTC
CDR3aa: CASSIGKGAYEQYF

abundance: once
v_gene: TRBV11-3
d_gene: NA
j_gene: TRBJ2-1
CDR3nt: TGTGCCAGCAGCGAAAGACCGGGATCGTCCTACAATGAGCAGTTCTTC
CDR3aa: CASSERPGSSYNEQFF

abundance: NA
v_gene: TRBV28
d_gene: TRBD2
j_gene: TRBJ2-4
CDR3nt: TGTGCCAGCAGTTACCGGACTAGCGGGAGGTACAAAAACATTCAGTACTTC
CDR3aa: CASSYRTSGRYKNIQYF

abundance: NA
v_gene: TRBV15
d_gene: NA
j_gene: TRBJ2-1
CDR3nt: TGTGCCACCAGCAGATGGTTCCGAGGGGAGGACGATGAGCAGTTCTTC
CDR3aa: CATSRWFRGEDDEQFF

abundance: NA
v_gene: TRBV19
d_gene: NA
j_gene: TRBJ1-5
CDR3nt: TGTGCCGTGGGGGCGGATCTACATAATCAGCCCCAGCATTTT
CDR3aa: CAVGADLHNQPQHF

abundance: NA
v_gene: TRBV28
d_gene: TRBD2
j_gene: TRBJ2-3
CDR3nt: TGTGCCAGCAGTTCCCACGTCAAGCGGGAGGTCGCAGATACGCAGTATTTT
CDR3aa: CASSSHVKREVADTQYF

abundance: NA
v_gene: TRBV7-2
d_gene: NA
j_gene: TRBJ1-5
CDR3nt: TGTGCCAGCAGCCTTAGCGGCAGGGAGGAACAGCCCCAGCATTTT
CDR3aa: CASSLSGREEQPQHF

abundance: NA
v_gene: TRBV11-1
d_gene: TRBD1
j_gene: TRBJ1-2
CDR3nt: TGTGCCAGCAGCTTAGCCACAGGGGAGACCTCCTTCGGGGGCTACACCTTC
CDR3aa: CASSLATGETSFGGYTF

abundance: NA
v_gene: TRBV4-3
d_gene: NA
j_gene: TRBJ1-4
CDR3nt: TGCGCCAGCAGCCAAACCGCGACAGACTACCGGGAAAAACTGTTTTTT
CDR3aa: CASSQTATDYREKLFF

abundance: NA
v_gene: TRBV29-1
d_gene: TRBD2
j_gene: TRBJ2-7
CDR3nt: TGCAGCGTTGAAGATCTGGGAAGCGGGAGTATCTACGAGCAGTACTTC
CDR3aa: CSVEDLGSGSIYEQYF

abundance: NA
v_gene: TRBV27
d_gene: NA
j_gene: TRBJ2-7
CDR3nt: TGTGCCAGCAGTTTAGGACACTCCTACGAGCAGTACTTC
CDR3aa: CASSLGHSYEQYF

abundance: NA
v_gene: TRBV28
d_gene: NA
j_gene: TRBJ1-5
CDR3nt: TGTGCCACCCTGAACGGGACACACTCCCAGCCCCAGCATTTT
CDR3aa: CATLNGTHSQPQHF